This passage covers 28 T cell receptor beta chains from one sample sequenced in a study of response to subunit inactivated influenza vaccine. TCRdb itself ran the RT-PCR reads through MiXCR, one entry per CDR3 protein. This sample yields hundreds of thousands of distinct CDR3 sequences, of which around a sixth are seen a single time; roughly 12% belongs to the top ten. Source: PBMCs from blood, taken approximately 12 days after vaccination. These receptors came from a middle-aged man who received an inactivated influenza vaccine.

In its sample, this clonotype was seen many times. The chain carries TRBV12-3 or TRBV12-4 and TRBJ2-1; D unresolved. The CDR3 sequence is 14 residues long. Trimming shortened V by 5 bases and J by 9 bases, and 17 bases separated the two germline ends. The CDR3 DNA follows: TGTGCCAGCAGTCCAGGACCGATAGTCTCTGAGCAGTTCTTC. This codes for CASSPGPIVSEQFF.

This clonotype was recorded only once. V is TRBV20-1 and J is TRBJ2-1; 8 bases agree with TRBD1. The CDR3 totals 12 residues. V shed 6 bases and J 13 bases; nucleotides not matched to a gene: 11. Germline loops: CDR1 DFQATT, CDR2 SNEGSKA (reference sequence). The DNA for the CDR3 is TGCAGTGCGGCAGGGGGCCCCTACGGACAGTTCTTC. Protein: CSAAGGPYGQFF.

The CDR3 coding sequence is TGTGCCACCAGCAAAACGCGCCAGGGAGGAGAGACCCAGTACTTC. This encodes CATSKTRQGGETQYF. This chain uses TRBV15 with TRBJ2-5; possible D gene TRBD2, 6 bases. CDR3 length: 15 amino acids. Looked up from germline, CDR1 is LNHNV and CDR2 is YYDKDF (reference sequence). V lost 4 bases and J lost 4, with 16 bases in between.

A few counts support this clonotype. V and J are TRBV10-3 and TRBJ2-1; perhaps TRBD1 as D (6 bases). V was pared by 3 bases and J by 7 bases, with 10 bases between. From germline, CDR1 is ENHRY and CDR2 SYGVKD. This CDR3 comprises 13 residues. The CDR3 loop reads CAISDFQGNEQFF. The CDR3 DNA is TGTGCCATCAGTGATTTTCAGGGGAATGAGCAGTTCTTC.

This clonotype was seen at least ten times. V usage is TRBV12-3 or TRBV12-4 and J usage is TRBJ2-3; perhaps TRBD1 as D (5 bases). There are 13 residues in the CDR3. The V gene lost 5 bases and the J gene lost 3 bases, with 9 bases spanning the gap. This CDR3 is CASSIRATDTQYF. CDR3 bases: TGTGCCAGCAGTATCAGGGCAACAGATACGCAGTATTTT.

This clonotype was observed many times. The chain is built from TRBV5-1 and TRBJ2-3; the match to TRBD1 covers 9 bases. V lost 4 bases to trimming and J lost 7 bases; unmatched junction nucleotides: 7. The CDR3 has 14 residues. Germline V gives CDR1 SGHRS, CDR2 YFSETQ. The DNA for the CDR3 is TGCGCCAGCAGCCCAGGGACAGGGTGGAATACGCAGTATTTT. Amino acids: CASSPGTGWNTQYF.

This chain links TRBV11-2 with TRBJ2-3, with TRBD2 matching 12 bases. The CDR3 loop spans 18 amino acids. The germline V gene encodes CDR1 SGHAT and CDR2 FQNNGV. Unmatched junction bases numbered 11, after V lost 2 bases and J lost 5 bases. CDR3 loop: CASSLPSGGAGSGDTQYF. The CDR3 coding sequence is TGTGCCAGCAGCTTACCTAGCGGGGGGGCGGGTTCGGGAGATACGCAGTATTTT. The full variable domain, rest sourced from reference TRBV11-2 and TRBJ2-3, is EAGVAQSPRYKIIEKRQSVAFWCNPISGHATLYWYQQILGQGPKLLIQFQNNGVVDDSQLPKDRFSAERLKGVDSTLKIQPAKLEDSAVYLCASSLPSGGAGSGDTQYFGPGTRLTVL.

There are a few counts of this clonotype. This rearrangement joins TRBV18 to TRBJ2-7; 9 positions agree with TRBD2. CDR3 length equals 14 residues. CDR1 is KGHSH, CDR2 LQKENI, per germline. Trimming at V came to 3 bases and at J to 4 bases, leaving 4 bases not matched to a gene. For the CDR3, the DNA is TGTGCCAGCTCACCGGCTAGCGGGAAATACGAGCAGTACTTC. Protein: CASSPASGKYEQYF.

The chain combines TRBV12-3 or TRBV12-4 with TRBJ2-2, with D tentatively TRBD2 (5 bases). V was clipped by 3 bases and J by 2 bases, with 10 bases between them. This CDR3 has 15 amino acids. The CDR3 nucleotides are TGTGCCAGCAGTTTTTGGCTAGCAAACACCGGGGAGCTGTTTTTT. Protein: CASSFWLANTGELFF.

In its sample, this clonotype was seen a few times. This chain uses TRBV20-1 with TRBJ2-1, with D possibly being TRBD1 or TRBD2 (5 bases each). The V gene lost 1 base and the J gene lost 10 bases, with 11 bases spanning the gap. CDR1 and CDR2 from the germline V gene are DFQATT and SNEGSKA (reference sequence). This CDR3 comprises 12 residues. The CDR3 reads CSARGFGDEQFF. Written as DNA, the CDR3 is TGCAGTGCTAGAGGCTTCGGGGACGAGCAGTTCTTC.

The chain recombines TRBV5-1 with TRBJ2-3, with D unclear. The CDR3 totals 17 residues. V dropped 0 bases and J dropped 1 base, with 15 bases sitting between them. Germline V gene sequence: CDR1 SGHRS, CDR2 YFSETQ. The CDR3 here is CASSLAVGVWGTDTQYF. CDR3 DNA sequence: TGCGCCAGCAGCTTGGCCGTCGGCGTTTGGGGCACAGATACGCAGTATTTT.

This clonotype was seen more than once but under ten times. The rearrangement joins TRBV4-2 to TRBJ2-5; no clear D. Looked up from germline, CDR1 is LGHNA and CDR2 is YNFKEQ. The V end was cut by 0 bases, the J end by 1 base, with 6 bases between. CDR3 length equals 14 residues. The CDR3: CASSQERIQETQYF. The CDR3, as DNA: TGTGCCAGCAGCCAAGAGCGAATCCAAGAGACCCAGTACTTC.

This clonotype has a handful of counts. The rearrangement joins TRBV20-1 to TRBJ2-3; TRBD2 is a possible D gene (6 bases). CDR3 length equals 15 residues. CDR1 is DFQATT, CDR2 SNEGSKA, per germline (reference sequence). V lost 5 bases to trimming and J lost 0 bases, with 15 bases between them. In DNA form, the CDR3 reads TGCAGTGCTTGGGACTTTCACGAGAGCACAGATACGCAGTATTTT. Its protein is CSAWDFHESTDTQYF.

This clonotype was counted only a few times. The V call is TRBV5-5, the J call TRBJ2-3; D not resolved. V lost 2 bases and J lost 0, with 10 bases in between. CDR1 is SGHKS, CDR2 YYEKEE, per germline (reference sequence). The CDR3 runs 15 residues. The DNA of the CDR3 is TGTGCCAGCAGCTTTTCTTCGACGAGCACAGATACGCAGTATTTT. Residues: CASSFSSTSTDTQYF. Full variable domain (remainder filled in from reference TRBV5-5 and TRBJ2-3): DAGVTQSPTHLIKTRGQQVTLRCSPISGHKSVSWYQQVLGQGPQFIFQYYEKEERGRGNFPDRFSARQFPNYSSELNVNALLLGDSALYLCASSFSSTSTDTQYFGPGTRLTVL.

The rearrangement uses TRBV4-3 and TRBJ2-3, with D maybe TRBD2 (7 bases). The germline V gene encodes CDR1 LGHNA and CDR2 YSLEER. This CDR3 spans 15 amino acids. Trimming took 4 bases from V and 2 from J, leaving 13 bases between them. Here the CDR3 reads CASSPRGAPTDTQYF. CDR3 coding DNA: TGCGCCAGCAGCCCCCGGGGGGCCCCCACAGATACGCAGTATTTT.

V is TRBV4-2 and J is TRBJ2-5; TRBD1 might be the D (7 bases). The CDR3 runs 15 residues. The V end lost 1 base, the J end lost 5 bases, and 14 bases lay between the germline ends. CDR1 is LGHNA and CDR2 is YNFKEQ in the germline V gene. CDR3 nucleotides: TGTGCCAGCAGCCAAGCAGCAGGGGGGCGGGAGACCCAGTACTTC. Translation: CASSQAAGGRETQYF.

Only a few counts were recorded for this clonotype. The chain has TRBV29-1 and TRBJ2-7; 15 nucleotides line up with TRBD2. The germline gives CDR1 SQVTM, CDR2 ANQGSEA. This CDR3 is 16 amino acids long. Trimming at V came to 6 bases and at J to 1 base, leaving 7 bases not matched to a gene. DNA of the CDR3: TGCAGCGTCGCCGGGACTAGCGGGGGGCCGTCCTACGAGCAGTACTTC. Translation: CSVAGTSGGPSYEQYF.

The rearrangement links TRBV21-1 to TRBJ2-3; the table's TRBD2 call for D was not verified on the DNA. TRBV21-1 is reported as a pseudogene. This CDR3 is 16 amino acids long. CDR3 nucleotides: TGTGCCAGCAGCACCCCCCCGCGCCGGGTCCCAGATACGCAGTATTTT. This translates into CASSTPPRRVPDTQYF.

The V call is TRBV29-1, the J call TRBJ2-7; 7 bases line up with TRBD2. The CDR3 loop spans 13 amino acids. Germline CDR1 is SQVTM and CDR2 is ANQGSEA. J was trimmed by 3 bases and V by 1 base; bases with no gene match: 3. The CDR3 spells CSVEGEGGYEQYF. The CDR3, as DNA: TGCAGCGTTGAAGGGGAGGGCGGCTACGAGCAGTACTTC.

This chain's CDR3 is CASSQFGGNYNEQFF. CDR3 in DNA: TGTGCCAGCAGCCAATTCGGGGGGAATTACAATGAGCAGTTCTTC. V usage is TRBV4-2 and J usage is TRBJ2-1, with 7 bases identical to TRBD2. Germline trimming cut 2 bases from V and 4 bases from J; bases unmatched to any gene: 5. In germline, CDR1 is LGHNA, CDR2 YNFKEQ. The CDR3 extends over 15 amino acids.

A word on this clonotype: Mismatch with germline at one junction end may stem from a read error. This chain uses TRBV12-3 or TRBV12-4 with TRBJ2-4; 11 nucleotides line up with TRBD2. This CDR3 has 12 residues. The CDR3 sequence is CASSSLAGGLHF. For the CDR3, the DNA is TGTGCCAGCAGTTCCTTAGCGGGGGGGCTTCACTTC.

Only a few counts were recorded for this clonotype. V and J are TRBV11-1 and TRBJ1-1; possible D gene TRBD1, 5 bases. Germline CDR1 reads SGHAT; CDR2 reads FQDESV (reference sequence). Deletions cut 7 bases from V and 0 bases from J, with 9 bases between. This CDR3 region has 13 residues. CDR3 sequence (DNA): TGTGCCAGCAAGGGGTCGATGAACACTGAAGCTTTCTTT. It yields the protein CASKGSMNTEAFF.

This clonotype was counted only a few times. V usage is TRBV6-2 or TRBV6-3 and J usage is TRBJ2-7; 8 nucleotides align to TRBD1. The CDR3 length is 16 residues. The V gene's germline CDR1 is MNHEY and CDR2 SVGEGT. The junction had 10 bases not matched to a gene; V was cut back by 0 bases and J by 6 bases. CDR3 bases: TGTGCCAGCAGTTACTCGAGAGGACAGGGTCCGGGCGAGCAGTACTTC. Translating gives CASSYSRGQGPGEQYF.

The DNA for the CDR3 is TGTGCCAGCAGTCCCGACAGGGGCGGTCAGCCCCAGCATTTT. Protein sequence: CASSPDRGGQPQHF. This sequence joins TRBV2 and TRBJ1-5; TRBD1 matches at 8 bases. CDR1 is SNHLY and CDR2 is FYNNEI in the germline V gene. Unmatched junction bases numbered 6, after V lost 5 bases and J lost 6 bases. This CDR3 is built from 14 residues. The whole variable domain, filled in from reference TRBV2 and TRBJ1-5, reads EPEVTQTPSHQVTQMGQEVILRCVPISNHLYFYWYRQILGQKVEFLVSFYNNEISEKSEIFDDQFSVERPDGSNFTLKIRSTKLEDSAMYFCASSPDRGGQPQHFGDGTRLSIL.

A few counts support this clonotype. This chain links TRBV29-1 with TRBJ2-2; no definite D call. Trimming took 5 bases from V and 5 from J, leaving 0 bases between them. This CDR3 has 9 amino acids. Per germline, CDR1 SQVTM and CDR2 ANQGSEA. Written as DNA, the CDR3 is TGCAGCGTTACCGGGGAGCTGTTTTTT. The encoded protein is CSVTGELFF.

This clonotype was seen a few times. The rearrangement joins TRBV25-1 to TRBJ2-7, with D perhaps being TRBD1 or TRBD2 (5 bases each). Trimming pared 8 bases from V and 4 bases from J, leaving 9 bases between. Per germline, CDR1 MGHDK and CDR2 SYGVNS. The CDR3 has 11 amino acids. CDR3 nucleotides: TGTGCCAGCCGGGACCCATACGAGCAGTACTTC. Amino acids: CASRDPYEQYF.

This clonotype was seen a few times. The chain has TRBV4-1 and TRBJ2-3; 11 positions agree with TRBD2. Germline V lookup: CDR1 MGHRA, CDR2 YSYEKL. This CDR3 is built from 16 residues. After removal of 2 bases from V and 11 bases from J, the junction contained 12 bases not matched to a gene. The CDR3 DNA sequence: TGCGCCAGCAGCCAAACGGGACTAGCGGCCGGTCAGGGGCAGTATTTT. Translated: CASSQTGLAAGQGQYF.

The V call is TRBV25-1, the J call TRBJ2-7, with TRBD2 matching over 7 bases. With V trimmed by 8 bases and J by 2 bases, 12 bases remained unmatched. The CDR3 has 15 residues. The germline V gene encodes CDR1 MGHDK and CDR2 SYGVNS. The CDR3 nucleotides read TGTGCCAGCCGAGCTGGACTAGGCGTAACCTACGAGCAGTACTTC. Translating gives CASRAGLGVTYEQYF.